Reported below is one TCR beta chain. Its cognate antigen is unknown. Assay: immunoSEQ multiplex PCR; the TCRdb copy retains only in-frame clones and omits some. In the table there are about 240,000 clones, approximately 86% of which are singletons. The V end was cut by 4 bases, the J end by 4 bases, with 13 bases between. This CDR3 region has 14 residues. Per the germline V gene, CDR1 is MGHRA and CDR2 is YSYEKL. This record belongs to a study of cytomegalovirus exposure and HLA in healthy donors. The study, taken as a whole, reports: Approximately 160 TCR beta chains were listed as cytomegalovirus-associated. High specificity and sensitivity for cytomegalovirus status were reported for the classifier.

Sequencing used PBMCs. The clonotype originates from a woman younger than 45 in good health and CMV-seropositive. V gene TRBV4-1 combines with J gene TRBJ1-2; no definite D call. The CDR3 DNA follows: TGCGCCAGCAGCCCCCCGGCAGACTCCTATGGCTACACCTTC. Amino acid sequence: CASSPPADSYGYTF.